One sample yielded the 27 T cell receptor beta chains listed below, sequenced in a study of blood T cell repertoires in COVID-19. Clones were sequenced by immunoSEQ multiplex PCR, and TCRdb holds only the in-frame ones, with some missing. The sample has tens of thousands of clones, roughly 88% seen once. Sequencing used peripheral blood. The receptors originated from a man between 65 and 80 years old with active COVID-19.

The chain combines TRBV19 with TRBJ2-4; D unclear. With 1 base removed from V and 0 bases from J, the gap between germline ends came to 10 bases. Germline V CDR1 and CDR2: LNHDA, SQIVND (reference sequence). The CDR3 is made up of 16 amino acids. CDR3 loop: CASSIGIARAKNIQYF. For the CDR3, the DNA is TGTGCCAGTAGTATAGGGATAGCCAGAGCCAAAAACATTCAGTACTTC.

The chain recombines TRBV19 with TRBJ2-7; 9 nucleotides line up with TRBD1. The trim removed 4 bases at V and 5 bases at J, leaving 6 bases unmatched. Germline-derived CDR1 and CDR2 are LNHDA and SQIVND (reference sequence). There are 14 residues in the CDR3. The CDR3 DNA follows: TGTGCCAGTAGTAACGGACAGGGGTCCGACGAGCAGTACTTC. Protein sequence: CASSNGQGSDEQYF. Full variable domain (remainder filled in from reference TRBV19 and TRBJ2-7): DGGITQSPKYLFRKEGQNVTLSCEQNLNHDAMYWYRQDPGQGLRLIYYSQIVNDFQKGDIAEGYSVSREKKESFPLTVTSAQKNPTAFYLCASSNGQGSDEQYFGPGTRLTVT.

This clone was found a few times. The rearrangement joins TRBV5-1 to TRBJ2-3, with TRBD2 identical over 7 bases. Germline values: CDR1 SGHRS, CDR2 YFSETQ. The CDR3 has 14 residues. The J segment lost 3 bases and the V segment lost 3 bases, leaving 4 bases of the junction unmatched. For the CDR3, the DNA is TGCGCCAGCAGCTCTCTAGCGGTGACAGATACGCAGTATTTT. Translation gives CASSSLAVTDTQYF. Variable domain in full (rest from reference TRBV5-1 and TRBJ2-3): KAGVTQTPRYLIKTRGQQVTLSCSPISGHRSVSWYQQTPGQGLQFLFEYFSETQRNKGNFPGRFSGRQFSNSRSEMNVSTLELGDSALYLCASSSLAVTDTQYFGPGTRLTVL.

V is TRBV4-3 and J is TRBJ1-2; a possible D gene is TRBD1 (6 bases). The ends were cut back, 2 bases at V and 8 bases at J, with 18 bases in the middle. This CDR3 has 15 amino acids. Germline V gene sequence: CDR1 LGHNA, CDR2 YSLEER. Here the CDR3 reads CASSQSLAGAWGYTF. The CDR3 coding sequence is TGCGCCAGCAGCCAATCCTTGGCAGGGGCTTGGGGCTACACCTTC.

V is TRBV18 and J is TRBJ1-5, with a weak D call TRBD1 (5 bases). This CDR3 has 17 residues. V lost 0 bases and J lost 2, with 14 bases in between. Per germline, CDR1 KGHSH and CDR2 LQKENI. Here the CDR3 reads CASSPPNSGVGNQPQHF. DNA for the CDR3: TGTGCCAGCTCACCACCGAATTCGGGGGTGGGCAATCAGCCCCAGCATTTT.

The chain is built from TRBV28 and TRBJ2-7; D call uncertain. The CDR3 is 13 amino acids. The ends were cut back, 1 base at V and 0 bases at J, with 4 bases in the middle. CDR1 and CDR2 from the germline V gene are MDHEN and SYDVKM. The CDR3 is CASSLFGSYEQYF. The CDR3 nucleotides are TGTGCCAGCAGTTTATTCGGCTCCTACGAGCAGTACTTC.

The genes are TRBV28 and TRBJ1-2, with a weak D call TRBD1 (6 bases). Germline CDR1 MDHEN, CDR2 SYDVKM. The CDR3 is 15 residues long. Trimming left V 6 bases short and J 3 bases short, with 17 bases between. The CDR3, as DNA: TGTGCCAGCAGGGGGACCTCTGGGGGCCACTATGGCTACACCTTC. This translates into CASRGTSGGHYGYTF.

This chain joins TRBV5-1 and TRBJ1-1; no clear D gene. Germline-derived CDR1 and CDR2 are SGHRS and YFSETQ. The CDR3 contains 13 residues. Trimming shortened V by 3 bases and J by 1 base, and 7 bases separated the two germline ends. The CDR3 loop reads CASSSPGNTEAFF. The CDR3 nucleotides read TGCGCCAGCAGCTCCCCCGGGAACACTGAAGCTTTCTTT.

The gene calls are TRBV7-2 and TRBJ2-5; TRBD1 matches 9 bases. CDR1 and CDR2 (germline): SGHTA, FQGNSA. This CDR3 has 16 residues. J gave up 5 bases and V 8 bases, and 15 bases lay outside the gene matches. The CDR3 nucleotides are TGTGCCAGCGGGAAAGGGACAGGGTCTGGGTTGGAGACCCAGTACTTC. Its protein product is CASGKGTGSGLETQYF.

V gene TRBV18 combines with J gene TRBJ1-2; no firm D call. The CDR3 contains 12 residues. Germline V gene data show CDR1 as KGHSH and CDR2 as LQKENI. Trimming took 2 bases from V and 10 from J, leaving 11 bases between them. The CDR3: CASSPTPEDYTF. The DNA of the CDR3 is TGTGCCAGCTCACCAACACCAGAGGACTACACCTTC.

The CDR3 DNA follows: TGTGCCAGCAGCCCGGAACTAGCGGGAGGTTTCGATGAGCAGTTCTTC. It encodes CASSPELAGGFDEQFF. This rearrangement joins TRBV7-9 to TRBJ2-1; 12 bases agree with TRBD2. Germline V gene lookup returns CDR1 SEHNR and CDR2 FQNEAQ (reference sequence). J was trimmed by 8 bases and V by 5 bases; bases with no gene match: 10. This CDR3 spans 16 amino acids.

This clone occurred once. The J gene is TRBJ2-7, the V gene TRBV5-1; 10 bases map to TRBD1. V gave up 4 bases and J gave up 4 bases; unmatched junction bases: 5. This CDR3 spans 14 amino acids. Germline values: CDR1 SGHRS, CDR2 YFSETQ. CDR3 nucleotides: TGCGCCAGCAGCGGGGGGACAGGGGAGTACGAGCAGTACTTC. Translated, it gives CASSGGTGEYEQYF.

CDR3 nucleotide sequence: TGTGCCAGCAGTTTCGGGGTGAACACCGGGGAGCTGTTTTTT. Its translation is CASSFGVNTGELFF. The chain uses TRBV6-5 and TRBJ2-2; a weak D match, TRBD2 (5 bases). The V gene lost 4 bases and the J gene lost 1 base, with 7 bases spanning the gap. Germline loops: CDR1 MNHEY, CDR2 SVGAGI. This CDR3 region has 14 residues.

This rearrangement joins TRBV13 to TRBJ2-7; D perhaps matches TRBD1 (7 bases). This CDR3 has 16 residues. CDR1 and CDR2 (germline): PRHDT, FYEKMQ (reference sequence). V lost 5 bases and J lost 4, with 21 bases in between. The CDR3 DNA sequence: TGTGCCAGCAGCCCCAAGGCGGGGACAGCCTTATACGAGCAGTACTTC. Its protein is CASSPKAGTALYEQYF.

The V gene is TRBV7-2, the J gene TRBJ2-2; 11 bases agree with TRBD2. This CDR3 is 14 amino acids long. The germline V gene has CDR1 SGHTA and CDR2 FQGNSA. V was clipped by 3 bases and J by 7 bases; unmatched bases: 1. As DNA, the CDR3 is TGTGCCAGCAGCTTCCTAGCGGGGGGCGGGGAGCTGTTTTTT. Translating gives CASSFLAGGGELFF.

The genes are TRBV3-1 (or the pseudogene TRBV3-2) and TRBJ1-2, with 8 bases identical to TRBD1. This CDR3 has 15 amino acids. CDR1 LGHDT and CDR2 YNNKEL come from the germline V gene (reference sequence). The junction had 11 bases not matched to a gene; V was cut back by 4 bases and J by 7 bases. CDR3 bases: TGTGCCAGCAGCCTCAGAGCAGGGGGCGCTTCTGGCTACACCTTC. It is translated as CASSLRAGGASGYTF.

This clone was seen only once. This chain links TRBV5-6 with TRBJ1-6; 8 positions agree with TRBD1. Germline-derived CDR1 and CDR2 are SGHDT and YYEEEE. Trimming took 3 bases from V and 9 from J; bases not matched to a gene: 2. The CDR3 is 13 amino acids. The CDR3 region has the DNA TGTGCCAGCAGCTGGGACAGGTTTTCACCCCTCCACTTT. Protein product: CASSWDRFSPLHF.

The genes are TRBV30 and TRBJ1-6, with D unclear. The V and J ends lost 3 bases and 8 bases respectively, with 8 bases between them. The CDR3 contains 12 residues. The germline gives CDR1 GTSNPN, CDR2 SVGIG (reference sequence). The CDR3 DNA reads as TGTGCCTGGAGATATGGCTATTCACCCCTCCACTTT. Protein sequence: CAWRYGYSPLHF.

This chain connects TRBV5-1 to TRBJ2-5, with 12 bases aligning to TRBD2. This CDR3 has 16 amino acids. CDR1 is SGHRS and CDR2 is YFSETQ in the germline V gene. V lost 4 bases to trimming and J lost 4 bases; unmatched junction nucleotides: 8. CDR3 residues: CASSRKLAGGRETQYF. The CDR3 DNA reads TGCGCCAGCAGCCGTAAGCTAGCGGGGGGGCGAGAGACCCAGTACTTC.

This clone is a singleton in its sample. The J gene is TRBJ1-2, the V gene TRBV27, with 9 bases that match TRBD1. Germline V CDR1 and CDR2: MNHEY, SMNVEV (reference sequence). The V segment lost 4 bases and the J segment 4 bases; nucleotides outside the gene matches: 1. This CDR3 spans 13 amino acids. This CDR3 reads CASSSTGGYGYTF. The DNA for the CDR3 is TGTGCCAGCAGTTCGACAGGGGGCTATGGCTACACCTTC.

J is TRBJ2-3 and V is TRBV5-4, with D possibly matching TRBD2 (5 bases). Germline V CDR1 and CDR2: SGHNT, YYREEE (reference sequence). Trimming shortened V by 0 bases and J by 0 bases, and 8 bases separated the two germline ends. The CDR3 has 15 residues. The CDR3 coding sequence is TGTGCCAGCAGCTTGGGAGGGCCTAGCACAGATACGCAGTATTTT. It translates to CASSLGGPSTDTQYF.

This chain joins TRBV6-5 and TRBJ2-7; 9 nucleotides agree with TRBD1. The CDR3 runs to 15 residues. The trim removed 3 bases at V and 7 bases at J, leaving 10 bases unmatched. The germline V gene encodes CDR1 MNHEY and CDR2 SVGAGI. CDR3 nucleotide sequence: TGTGCCAGCAGTTATCCGGGACAGGGTGTCCTAGAGCAGTACTTC. It translates to CASSYPGQGVLEQYF.

The chain employs TRBV29-1 and TRBJ1-2; no definite D call. Germline CDR1 SQVTM, CDR2 ANQGSEA. The V end lost 1 base, the J end lost 8 bases, and 20 bases lay between the germline ends. The CDR3 consists of 15 residues. CDR3 sequence: CSVEVAAGQTGGYTF. In DNA, the CDR3 is TGCAGCGTTGAAGTGGCGGCCGGCCAAACCGGCGGCTACACCTTC.

J is TRBJ2-7 and V is TRBV7-9, with 7 bases identical to TRBD1. The CDR3 covers 14 residues. J gave up 6 bases and V 1 base, and 6 bases lay outside the gene matches. From germline, CDR1 is SEHNR and CDR2 FQNEAQ (reference sequence). CDR3 nucleotide sequence: TGTGCCAGCAGCTTAGGAAACAGGGGCTCCGAGCAGTACTTC. Amino acids: CASSLGNRGSEQYF. Supplemented by reference TRBV7-9 and TRBJ2-7, the full variable domain reads DTGVSQNPRHKITKRGQNVTFRCDPISEHNRLYWYRQTLGQGPEFLTYFQNEAQLEKSRLLSDRFSAERPKGSFSTLEIQRTEQGDSAMYLCASSLGNRGSEQYFGPGTRLTVT.

The rearrangement uses TRBV30 and TRBJ2-3; 7 bases line up with TRBD2. Germline V gives CDR1 GTSNPN, CDR2 SVGIG (reference sequence). V trimming: 0 bases; J trimming: 3 bases; junction bases outside the gene matches: 6. The CDR3 consists of 15 residues. The CDR3 is CAWSVSGGRTDTQYF. For the CDR3, the DNA is TGTGCCTGGAGTGTATCCGGCGGGAGAACAGATACGCAGTATTTT. Variable domain in full (rest from reference TRBV30 and TRBJ2-3): SQTIHQWPATLVQPVGSPLSLECTVEGTSNPNLYWYRQAAGRGLQLLFYSVGIGQISSEVPQNLSASRPQDRQFILSSKKLLLSDSGFYLCAWSVSGGRTDTQYFGPGTRLTVL.

The gene calls are TRBV6-2 or TRBV6-3 and TRBJ2-5, with a possible D match to TRBD2 (5 bases). Trimming took 2 bases from V and 4 from J, leaving 5 bases between them. CDR1 MNHEY and CDR2 SVGEGT come from the germline V gene. The CDR3 spans 12 residues. The CDR3 DNA reads TGTGCCAGCAGTTACCGGGGAGAGACCCAGTACTTC. The encoded protein is CASSYRGETQYF.

The CDR3 spells CASSWDRKETQYF. The CDR3 nucleotides read TGTGCCAGCAGTTGGGACAGAAAAGAGACCCAGTACTTC. V and J are TRBV12-3 or TRBV12-4 and TRBJ2-5; 7 bases align to TRBD1. The ends lost 4 bases at V and 3 bases at J; junction bases unmatched: 2. The CDR3 runs 13 residues.